The 11 T cell receptor beta chains below come from one sample, sequenced in a study of control samples from healthy donors and cancer patients. Sequenced by immunoSEQ multiplex PCR; TCRdb stores in-frame clones only, minus some. The sample holds roughly 20,000 clones, roughly 85% seen once. What was sequenced was PBMCs. The receptors derive from a man older than 75 with head and neck cancer.

The V call is TRBV14, the J call TRBJ2-7; TRBD2 agrees at 10 bases. The junction had 12 bases not matched to a gene; V was cut back by 2 bases and J by 5 bases. Per the germline V gene, CDR1 is SGHDN and CDR2 is FVKESK. The CDR3 extends over 17 amino acids. The CDR3 region is CASSQFGSGLATHEQYF. CDR3 in DNA: TGTGCCAGCAGCCAATTTGGGTCGGGACTAGCGACCCACGAGCAGTACTTC.

The gene calls are TRBV19 and TRBJ1-5; D gene uncertain. Germline values: CDR1 LNHDA, CDR2 SQIVND (reference sequence). The CDR3 runs 13 residues. Between the trimmed V and J ends, which lost 5 bases and 6 bases, there was a span of 11 bases. The CDR3 reads CASSVNKVQPQHF. The CDR3, as DNA: TGTGCCAGTAGTGTAAACAAGGTTCAGCCCCAGCATTTT. The entire variable domain, with the rest obtained from reference TRBV19 and TRBJ1-5, is as follows: DGGITQSPKYLFRKEGQNVTLSCEQNLNHDAMYWYRQDPGQGLRLIYYSQIVNDFQKGDIAEGYSVSREKKESFPLTVTSAQKNPTAFYLCASSVNKVQPQHFGDGTRLSIL.

As for this clone: A junction end diverges from the germline sequence, so it may reflect a read error. J is TRBJ2-7 and V is TRBV5-6, with 7 bases identical to TRBD1. The CDR3 runs 16 residues. CDR1 and CDR2 from the germline V gene are SGHDT and YYEEEE. The CDR3 DNA reads as TGTGCCAGCAGCCCTGCGGTTGGCCTCGCCCAGGGGGAGCAGTGCTTC. It is translated as CASSPAVGLAQGEQCF.

The chain links TRBV6-1 to TRBJ2-7, with 7 bases that match TRBD1. Germline assignment: CDR1 MNHNS and CDR2 SASEGT. CDR3 length: 14 amino acids. The V gene end was trimmed by 1 base and the J gene end by 3 bases; junction bases not matched to a gene: 3. CDR3 sequence reads: CASSEDRGYYEQYF. In nucleotides, the CDR3 is TGTGCCAGCAGTGAAGACAGGGGATACTACGAGCAGTACTTC.

V and J are TRBV15 and TRBJ2-1; TRBD2 matches at 9 bases. The CDR3 runs to 15 residues. The junction had 9 bases not matched to a gene; V was cut back by 4 bases and J by 8 bases. Germline values: CDR1 LNHNV, CDR2 YYDKDF (reference sequence). The CDR3 region has the DNA TGTGCCACCAGCACCTGGGCGGGGGGGCAGGATGAGCAGTTCTTC. Protein sequence: CATSTWAGGQDEQFF.

This sequence joins TRBV4-3 and TRBJ2-7; 8 bases are shared with TRBD1. Looked up from germline, CDR1 is LGHNA and CDR2 is YSLEER. The CDR3 is made up of 16 amino acids. Germline trimming cut 0 bases from V and 5 bases from J; bases unmatched to any gene: 9. The CDR3 loop reads CASSQDLQGAKNEQYF. In nucleotides, the CDR3 is TGCGCCAGCAGCCAAGATCTTCAGGGGGCTAAGAACGAGCAGTACTTC.

The chain combines TRBV19 with TRBJ1-6; the D is unclear. V was clipped by 3 bases and J by 7 bases, with 7 bases between them. CDR3 length equals 13 residues. Germline lookup yields CDR1 LNHDA and CDR2 SQIVND (reference sequence). CDR3 sequence reads: CASSIAGNSPLHF. The CDR3 coding sequence is TGTGCCAGTAGTATTGCGGGAAATTCACCCCTCCACTTT. Variable domain in full (rest from reference TRBV19 and TRBJ1-6): DGGITQSPKYLFRKEGQNVTLSCEQNLNHDAMYWYRQDPGQGLRLIYYSQIVNDFQKGDIAEGYSVSREKKESFPLTVTSAQKNPTAFYLCASSIAGNSPLHFGNGTRLTVT.

The chain recombines TRBV23-1 with TRBJ2-3, with D possibly being TRBD2 (6 bases). TRBV23-1 is flagged as an ORF with uncertain function. The V end was cut by 1 base, the J end by 4 bases, with 12 bases between. This CDR3 spans 15 amino acids. CDR3: CASSQWRLGADTQYF. In nucleotides, the CDR3 is TGCGCCAGCAGTCAATGGAGACTAGGGGCAGATACGCAGTATTTT.

This sequence joins TRBV19 and TRBJ1-6, with D unresolved. CDR3 length: 14 residues. Germline V gene sequence: CDR1 LNHDA, CDR2 SQIVND (reference sequence). Trimming pared 5 bases from V and 9 bases from J, leaving 14 bases between. In nucleotides, the CDR3 is TGTGCCAGTAGTCTGGATCCGATTGCTTCACCCCTCCACTTT. Its translation: CASSLDPIASPLHF.

This chain joins TRBV5-1 and TRBJ2-7; no clear D. This CDR3 comprises 12 residues. Germline-derived CDR1 and CDR2 are SGHRS and YFSETQ. Between the trimmed V and J ends, which lost 4 bases and 3 bases, there was a span of 8 bases. CDR3 region: CASSQNHYEQYF. The CDR3 coding sequence is TGCGCCAGCAGCCAAAACCACTACGAGCAGTACTTC.

The chain combines TRBV3-1 (or the pseudogene TRBV3-2) with TRBJ2-7, with 9 bases aligning to TRBD2. The CDR3 is made up of 15 amino acids. V lost 1 base, J lost 2 bases, and 3 bases stayed unmatched. Germline CDR1 and CDR2: LGHDT and YNNKEL (reference sequence). The CDR3 here is CASSQGLAETYEQYF. The DNA for the CDR3 is TGTGCCAGCAGCCAAGGACTAGCGGAGACCTACGAGCAGTACTTC.